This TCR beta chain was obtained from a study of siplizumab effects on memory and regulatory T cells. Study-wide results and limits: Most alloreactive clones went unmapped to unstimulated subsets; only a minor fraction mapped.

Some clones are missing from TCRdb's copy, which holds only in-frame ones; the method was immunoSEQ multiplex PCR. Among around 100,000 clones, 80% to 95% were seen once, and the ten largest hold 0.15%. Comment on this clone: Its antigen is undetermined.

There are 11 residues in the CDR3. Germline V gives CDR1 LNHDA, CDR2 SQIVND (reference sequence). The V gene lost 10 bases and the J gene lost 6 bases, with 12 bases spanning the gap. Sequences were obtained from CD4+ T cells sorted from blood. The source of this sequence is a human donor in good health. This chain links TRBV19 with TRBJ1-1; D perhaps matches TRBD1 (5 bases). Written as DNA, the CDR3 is TGTGCCACGGGGCGGGGCGCTGAAGCTTTCTTT. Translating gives CATGRGAEAFF.